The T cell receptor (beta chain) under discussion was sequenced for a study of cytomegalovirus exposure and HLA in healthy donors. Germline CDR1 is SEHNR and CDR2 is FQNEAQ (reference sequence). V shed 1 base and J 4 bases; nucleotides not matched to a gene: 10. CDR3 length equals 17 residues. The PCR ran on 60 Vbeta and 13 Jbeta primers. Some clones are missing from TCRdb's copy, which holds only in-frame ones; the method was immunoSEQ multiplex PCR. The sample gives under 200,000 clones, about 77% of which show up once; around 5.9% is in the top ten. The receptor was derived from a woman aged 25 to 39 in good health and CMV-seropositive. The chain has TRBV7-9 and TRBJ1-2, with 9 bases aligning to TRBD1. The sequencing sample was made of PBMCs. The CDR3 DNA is TGTGCCAGCAGCTTAGAGTCCGGGACAGGGCCCTTCTATGGCTACACCTTC. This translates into CASSLESGTGPFYGYTF.